These 15 T cell receptor beta chains were sequenced from one sample in a study of T cells in Graves' hyperthyroidism and ophthalmopathy. The CDR3 regions of TCR beta were amplified from RNA transcripts. The TCR CDR3 was amplified in a first-round RT-PCR using the HTBI primer set. MiXCR, run by TCRdb on the multiplex PCR reads, gives a single entry per CDR3 protein. The data show approximately 610,000 distinct CDR3 sequences, approximately 15% seen once. The sequencing input was blood. The receptors originated from a woman aged 18-35 years with Graves' hyperthyroidism.

In the case of this clonotype: This may come from a read error, since a much larger clone is one base off. This is likely a read error, given that the CDR3 carries no conserved phenylalanine or tryptophan at its end. The chain uses TRBV20-1 and TRBJ1-2; tentative D call: TRBD1 (5 bases). The CDR3 consists of 13 residues. Germline-derived CDR1 and CDR2 are DFQATT and SNEGSKA (reference sequence). Trimming pared 2 bases from V and 5 bases from J, leaving 12 bases between. In nucleotides, the CDR3 is TGCAGTGCTAGACGACCGGGACCATATGGCTACACCCTC. This encodes CSARRPGPYGYTL.

The chain joins TRBV12-3 or TRBV12-4 to TRBJ1-2; perhaps TRBD1 as D (5 bases). The CDR3 runs to 15 residues. Trimming removed 5 bases at V and 0 bases at J, with 13 bases between. CDR3: CASSEAQGTNYGYTF. The CDR3 bases are TGTGCCAGCAGTGAAGCGCAGGGAACTAACTATGGCTACACCTTC.

About this clonotype: The missing conserved phenylalanine or tryptophan at the end of this CDR3 makes a read error likely. The genes are TRBV27 and TRBJ1-1; unclear D gene. The CDR3 has 15 residues. Trimming cost V 3 bases and J 7 bases, with 18 bases left between them. CDR1 and CDR2 from the germline V gene are MNHEY and SMNVEV (reference sequence). The CDR3 DNA reads TGTGCCAGCAGTTTTACAAGGATTACCCCTAGTGAAGCTTTCCTT. Protein sequence: CASSFTRITPSEAFL.

This clonotype has just a few counts. The chain has TRBV15 and TRBJ2-1, with D unclear. The CDR3 extends over 12 amino acids. Germline V gene lookup returns CDR1 LNHNV and CDR2 YYDKDF (reference sequence). V was trimmed by 10 bases and J by 8 bases, leaving 15 bases between them. The CDR3 DNA reads as TGTGCCAACACGGGTCTTCTTTATGAGCAGTTCTTC. Its protein product is CANTGLLYEQFF.

This clonotype was recorded a few times. The V and J genes are TRBV24-1 and TRBJ2-1; D is possibly TRBD2 (5 bases). Trimming took off 1 base at V and 1 base at J, with 7 bases between the two ends. Per the germline V gene, CDR1 is KGHDR and CDR2 is SFDVKD. This CDR3 spans 15 amino acids. The CDR3 region has the DNA TGTGCCACCAGTGATTTCCGGGGATCCTACAATGAGCAGTTCTTC. Translated: CATSDFRGSYNEQFF.

This clonotype was counted ten times or more. The genes are TRBV28 and TRBJ2-7; D might be TRBD1 (6 bases). The V and J ends lost 4 bases and 5 bases respectively, with 18 bases between them. The CDR3 consists of 15 residues. Germline V gene sequence: CDR1 MDHEN, CDR2 SYDVKM. The CDR3: CASSSSKGQSDEQYF. The CDR3 bases are TGTGCCAGCAGTTCTTCCAAAGGACAGTCTGACGAGCAGTACTTC.

The chain uses TRBV20-1 and TRBJ2-5; perhaps TRBD2 as D (6 bases). The V gene lost 6 bases and the J gene lost 4 bases, with 18 bases spanning the gap. The CDR3 spans 14 residues. CDR1 is DFQATT and CDR2 is SNEGSKA in the germline V gene (reference sequence). The CDR3 bases are TGCAGTGCCGCCGGCGGGGCGGGCACAGAGACCCAGTACTTC. This sequence encodes CSAAGGAGTETQYF.

This clonotype showed up many times. The gene calls are TRBV20-1 and TRBJ2-1; 13 bases are shared with TRBD2. The length of the CDR3 is 14 residues. Trimming cost V 6 bases and J 8 bases; bases outside gene matches: 7. From germline, CDR1 is DFQATT and CDR2 SNEGSKA (reference sequence). The chain's CDR3 is CSAELAGGQHEQFF. Written as DNA, the CDR3 is TGCAGTGCAGAACTAGCGGGAGGGCAGCATGAGCAGTTCTTC.

CDR3 in amino acids: CSAGGLAGKDTQYF. The CDR3 DNA is TGCAGTGCCGGAGGACTAGCGGGGAAAGATACGCAGTATTTT. The rearrangement joins TRBV20-1 to TRBJ2-3; TRBD2 matches at 12 bases. CDR3 length: 14 residues. Trimming at V came to 6 bases and at J to 5 bases, leaving 6 bases not matched to a gene. Germline CDR1 DFQATT, CDR2 SNEGSKA (reference sequence).

In this sample, this clonotype turned up a few times. The chain links TRBV7-9 to TRBJ2-7; 7 bases fit TRBD2. In germline, CDR1 is SEHNR, CDR2 FQNEAQ (reference sequence). The CDR3 is 16 residues long. V was pared by 5 bases and J by 2 bases, with 12 bases of the junction left unmatched. CDR3 in DNA: TGTGCCAGCAGCCGTCGTGGGAGCGGGGAAGCCTACGAGCAGTACTTC. This sequence encodes CASSRRGSGEAYEQYF.

The rearrangement joins TRBV7-9 to TRBJ1-4; D may be TRBD1 (5 bases). V lost 4 bases to trimming and J lost 4 bases, with 13 bases between them. Germline V gives CDR1 SEHNR, CDR2 FQNEAQ (reference sequence). CDR3 length: 15 amino acids. The CDR3 region has the DNA TGTGCCAGCAGCTCCCCGGGGGGAAATAATGAAAAACTGTTTTTT. Translating gives CASSSPGGNNEKLFF.

This clonotype was detected only a few times. V gene TRBV20-1 combines with J gene TRBJ2-1; 7 bases line up with TRBD1. The germline V gene encodes CDR1 DFQATT and CDR2 SNEGSKA (reference sequence). J gave up 4 bases and V 5 bases, and 11 bases lay outside the gene matches. The CDR3 spans 15 residues. The CDR3 region is CSAAPDRVFYNEQFF. DNA of the CDR3: TGCAGTGCTGCCCCCGACAGGGTCTTTTACAATGAGCAGTTCTTC.

The gene calls are TRBV13 and TRBJ2-7; 7 bases are shared with TRBD1. The CDR3 is 14 amino acids. The germline gives CDR1 PRHDT, CDR2 FYEKMQ (reference sequence). Unmatched junction bases numbered 8, after V lost 5 bases and J lost 4 bases. The CDR3 is CASSLFDRVYEQYF. CDR3 coding DNA: TGTGCCAGCAGCCTCTTTGACAGGGTATACGAGCAGTACTTC.

This clonotype was observed a few times. The CDR3 region has the DNA TGTGCCAGCAGCCGGCTACAGGGAAACACCATATATTTT. Translated, it gives CASSRLQGNTIYF. This chain connects TRBV12-3 or TRBV12-4 to TRBJ1-3, with no clear D. There are 13 residues in the CDR3. Trimming took 6 bases from V and 4 from J, leaving 10 bases between them.

The rearrangement links TRBV7-6 to TRBJ1-3; D gene unclear. Trimming left V 6 bases short and J 2 bases short, with 11 bases between. This CDR3 comprises 14 residues. CDR1 and CDR2 from the germline V gene are SGHVS and FNYEAQ. CDR3: CASRRVAAGNTIYF. In DNA, the CDR3 is TGTGCCAGCAGACGCGTGGCTGCTGGAAACACCATATATTTT.